The 32 T cell receptor beta chains presented below share a single source sample, sequenced in a study of glioma-infiltrating T cells after dendritic cell vaccination. Time point indicated: after dendritic cell vaccination, including at tumor progression/relapse. Profiling relied on immunoSEQ multiplex PCR, and the TCRdb table lists in-frame clones only, not all of them. Of tens of thousands of clones in the sample, approximately 81% were seen once. The sequencing used blood, collected after dendritic cell vaccination. The source of these receptors is a human donor with glioblastoma.

This clone was seen a single time. V usage is TRBV28 and J usage is TRBJ2-7, with 11 nucleotides matching TRBD2. The length of the CDR3 is 15 residues. Germline assignment: CDR1 MDHEN and CDR2 SYDVKM. V shed 1 base, J shed 5 bases, and the junction held 4 bases outside the gene matches. Here the CDR3 DNA reads TGTGCCAGCAGTTTATATAGCGGGAGGGCTGACGAGCAGTACTTC. This encodes CASSLYSGRADEQYF. Drawing the rest from reference TRBV28 and TRBJ2-7, the complete variable domain is DVKVTQSSRYLVKRTGEKVFLECVQDMDHENMFWYRQDPGLGLRLIYFSYDVKMKEKGDIPEGYSVSREKKERFSLILESASTNQTSMYLCASSLYSGRADEQYFGPGTRLTVT.

The rearrangement joins TRBV29-1 to TRBJ2-3, with TRBD2 identical over 10 bases. Germline loops: CDR1 SQVTM, CDR2 ANQGSEA. V trimming: 2 bases; J trimming: 4 bases; junction bases outside the gene matches: 6. The CDR3 length is 15 residues. CDR3 loop: CSVEIIAGGADTQYF. The CDR3 region has the DNA TGCAGCGTTGAAATAATAGCGGGAGGCGCAGATACGCAGTATTTT.

This clone was recorded only once. The chain recombines TRBV9 with TRBJ1-4; 10 nucleotides line up with TRBD1. The germline gives CDR1 SGDLS, CDR2 YYNGEE. The CDR3 is 17 residues long. V dropped 3 bases and J dropped 1; count of bases not matched to a gene: 6. As DNA, the CDR3 is TGTGCCAGCAGCGCCTGGGACAGGGGATTAACTAATGAAAAACTGTTTTTT. Encoded protein: CASSAWDRGLTNEKLFF.

The J gene is TRBJ1-1, the V gene TRBV27; D is unresolved. The CDR3 is 12 amino acids. Trimming shortened V by 8 bases and J by 13 bases, and 20 bases separated the two germline ends. From germline, CDR1 is MNHEY and CDR2 SMNVEV (reference sequence). The CDR3 DNA reads TGTGCCAGCTCACCCCCGCGGAGTTACGATTTCTTT. Translating it yields CASSPPRSYDFF.

J is TRBJ1-4 and V is TRBV6-1, with 7 bases fitting TRBD1. CDR1 is MNHNS, CDR2 SASEGT, per germline. The CDR3 totals 15 residues. Germline trimming cut 5 bases from V and 1 base from J; bases unmatched to any gene: 4. CDR3 residues: CASSNHRGTNEKLFF. The CDR3 DNA reads TGTGCCAGCAGTAACCACAGGGGAACTAATGAAAAACTGTTTTTT.

This clone came up once. The J gene is TRBJ2-5, the V gene TRBV4-3; TRBD2 matches at 12 bases. Germline V lookup: CDR1 LGHNA, CDR2 YSLEER. V lost 0 bases and J lost 1; bases outside the gene matches: 3. The CDR3 length is 17 residues. The CDR3 DNA reads as TGCGCCAGCAGCCAAGACCCTAGCGGGGGGGCCCAAGAGACCCAGTACTTC. Its protein is CASSQDPSGGAQETQYF.

The V and J genes are TRBV6-1 and TRBJ2-7; no firm D call. Trimming left V 3 bases short and J 2 bases short, with 14 bases between. CDR3 length: 15 residues. Per germline, CDR1 MNHNS and CDR2 SASEGT. The CDR3 region has the DNA TGTGCCAGCAGTGAGTTATTACAACCTCCCTACGAGCAGTACTTC. It codes for CASSELLQPPYEQYF.

The CDR3 is CATTSGTDTQYF. In nucleotides, the CDR3 is TGTGCAACGACTAGCGGCACAGATACGCAGTATTTT. This chain links TRBV28 with TRBJ2-3, with TRBD2 matching 8 bases. There are 12 residues in the CDR3. Germline CDR1 reads MDHEN; CDR2 reads SYDVKM.

The chain employs TRBV30 and TRBJ2-7; weak D call: TRBD1 (5 bases). The CDR3 has 15 residues. The ends were cut back, 5 bases at V and 0 bases at J, with 17 bases in the middle. Per the germline V gene, CDR1 is GTSNPN and CDR2 is SVGIG (reference sequence). In nucleotides, the CDR3 is TGTGCCTGGGAGAAGGGGTTATCGAGCTCCTACGAGCAGTACTTC. Translating gives CAWEKGLSSSYEQYF.

J is TRBJ2-5 and V is TRBV7-3; TRBD2 matches at 8 bases. The junction had 6 bases not matched to a gene; V was cut back by 4 bases and J by 5 bases. The CDR3 sequence is 14 residues long. Germline V gene data show CDR1 as SGHTA and CDR2 as FQGTGA. The chain's CDR3 is CASSSIAGMETQYF. The CDR3 DNA reads TGTGCCAGCAGCTCGATAGCGGGGATGGAGACCCAGTACTTC.

The rearrangement links TRBV7-2 to TRBJ2-7; possibly TRBD2 for D (5 bases). CDR1 and CDR2 from the germline V gene are SGHTA and FQGNSA. The V end was cut by 1 base, the J end by 2 bases, with 9 bases between. The CDR3 has 14 residues. The CDR3 nucleotides are TGTGCCAGCAGCTTAGACCGGGGAGCCTACGAGCAGTACTTC. Its translation is CASSLDRGAYEQYF.

This chain links TRBV9 with TRBJ2-4; 14 bases are a match to TRBD2. The CDR3 loop spans 18 amino acids. The ends lost 4 bases at V and 1 base at J; junction bases unmatched: 7. CDR1 is SGDLS and CDR2 is YYNGEE in the germline V gene. The CDR3 region has the DNA TGTGCCAGCAGCCCGGGACTAGCGGGAGACATGGCCAAAAACATTCAGTACTTC. Its protein product is CASSPGLAGDMAKNIQYF.

This clone was counted once. The J gene is TRBJ2-1, the V gene TRBV11-2; 9 bases line up with TRBD1. J lost 8 bases, V lost 6 bases, and 11 bases had no gene match. The germline V gene has CDR1 SGHAT and CDR2 FQNNGV. CDR3 length: 15 amino acids. CDR3 residues: CASRPGTGIIDEQFF. The CDR3 DNA follows: TGTGCCAGCAGACCCGGGACAGGGATCATCGATGAGCAGTTCTTC.

J is TRBJ2-7 and V is TRBV18; D is possibly TRBD1 (6 bases). CDR1 and CDR2 (germline): KGHSH, LQKENI. V gave up 1 base and J gave up 2 bases, with 9 bases separating them. CDR3 size: 14 residues. The CDR3 is CASSPRTVTYEQYF. CDR3 coding DNA: TGTGCCAGCTCACCACGGACAGTAACCTACGAGCAGTACTTC.

Note on this clone: Without the conserved terminal phenylalanine or tryptophan, this CDR3 likely stems from a read error. The rearrangement uses TRBV5-4 and TRBJ1-2; 7 bases are a match to TRBD1. Trimming cost V 2 bases and J 8 bases; bases outside gene matches: 6. This CDR3 contains 13 residues. Germline-derived CDR1 and CDR2 are SGHNT and YYREEE (reference sequence). The CDR3 spells CASSLSGGSGYTL. CDR3 sequence (DNA): TGTGCCAGCAGCTTATCAGGGGGGTCCGGCTACACCCTC.

This clone appeared a single time. The chain links TRBV5-8 to TRBJ2-7; TRBD2 matches at 10 bases. Per the germline V gene, CDR1 is SGHTS and CDR2 is YDEGEE. The trim removed 0 bases at V and 7 bases at J, leaving 10 bases unmatched. This CDR3 spans 16 amino acids. The DNA for the CDR3 is TGTGCCAGCAGCTTGGGAGGACTAGCGGCCGGCGGGGAGCAGTACTTC. This encodes CASSLGGLAAGGEQYF.

This clone was observed a handful of times. The chain employs TRBV21-1 and TRBJ1-1; TRBD1 was called by the table and not checked on the DNA. TRBV21-1 is designated a pseudogene. The CDR3 extends over 17 amino acids. The CDR3 region is CASLRTDRGLINTEAFF. The CDR3 nucleotides read TGTGCCAGCTTAAGGACGGACAGGGGTTTAATAAACACTGAAGCTTTCTTT.

The rearrangement joins TRBV7-9 to TRBJ1-2; 7 positions match TRBD1. V was pared by 3 bases and J by 6 bases, with 7 bases of the junction left unmatched. The V gene's germline CDR1 is SEHNR and CDR2 FQNEAQ (reference sequence). The CDR3 spans 14 residues. The CDR3 spells CASSLRRGQDGYTF. In DNA, the CDR3 is TGTGCCAGCAGCTTGAGGAGGGGGCAGGATGGCTACACCTTC.

The table lists this clone with a count of one. The chain uses TRBV5-4 and TRBJ1-2; D is perhaps TRBD1 (6 bases). The germline CDR1 and CDR2 sequences are SGHNT and YYREEE (reference sequence). Trimming stripped 1 base from V and 4 bases from J, with 17 bases between. The CDR3 is made up of 16 amino acids. CDR3 sequence (DNA): TGTGCCAGCAGCTTGTCAGGGGAAGGGGATAGCTATGGCTACACCTTC. Amino acids: CASSLSGEGDSYGYTF.

CDR3 residues: CASSESAGRDNQPQHF. CDR3 sequence (DNA): TGTGCCAGCAGTGAATCCGCAGGGAGGGACAATCAGCCCCAGCATTTT. This chain joins TRBV25-1 and TRBJ1-5; TRBD1 is a possible D gene (5 bases). CDR1 MGHDK and CDR2 SYGVNS come from the germline V gene. The CDR3 loop spans 16 amino acids. V was shortened by 1 base and J by 3 bases, with 13 bases between the two germline ends.

This clone showed up just once. The genes are TRBV2 and TRBJ2-1; 7 bases fit TRBD2. After removal of 1 base from V and 3 bases from J, the junction contained 12 bases not matched to a gene. Germline assignment: CDR1 SNHLY and CDR2 FYNNEI. There are 18 residues in the CDR3. CDR3 residues: CASSEVGIRGEFYNEQFF. The CDR3 nucleotides read TGTGCCAGCAGTGAAGTGGGTATCCGGGGGGAATTCTACAATGAGCAGTTCTTC.

The chain is built from TRBV4-1 and TRBJ2-1; the D gene is possibly TRBD1 (5 bases). Germline V CDR1 and CDR2: MGHRA, YSYEKL. V was cut by 1 base and J by 3 bases, with 10 bases left in between. The CDR3 consists of 15 residues. CDR3: CASSQAPDSYNEQFF. CDR3 nucleotide sequence: TGCGCCAGCAGCCAAGCTCCAGACAGCTACAATGAGCAGTTCTTC.

This chain links TRBV6-4 with TRBJ2-3; D call uncertain. CDR1 MRHNA and CDR2 SNTAGT come from the germline V gene. V shed 5 bases and J shed 2 bases, with 8 bases lying between them. The CDR3 length is 13 residues. The CDR3 region has the DNA TGTGCCAGCAGTTCTAGAGCCACAGATACGCAGTATTTT. The encoded protein is CASSSRATDTQYF.

The rearrangement joins TRBV6-5 to TRBJ2-3, with a weak D call TRBD1 (5 bases). The ends were cut back, 5 bases at V and 4 bases at J, with 7 bases in the middle. Germline CDR1 MNHEY, CDR2 SVGAGI. The CDR3 runs 12 residues. CDR3 bases: TGTGCCAGCAGTCAGGGTCCAGATACGCAGTATTTT. As protein: CASSQGPDTQYF.

The V and J genes are TRBV9 and TRBJ1-1; D may be TRBD1 (6 bases). V dropped 2 bases and J dropped 7 bases, with 18 bases sitting between them. The V gene's germline CDR1 is SGDLS and CDR2 YYNGEE. The CDR3 totals 15 residues. CDR3 coding DNA: TGTGCCAGCAGCGTTAGTCGGGGGGCGGGTGGTGAAGCTTTCTTT. It yields the protein CASSVSRGAGGEAFF.

The chain combines TRBV7-3 with TRBJ2-1, with a tentative D call TRBD2 (6 bases). Between the trimmed V and J ends, which lost 5 bases and 2 bases, there was a span of 13 bases. The CDR3 is made up of 15 amino acids. Germline V CDR1 and CDR2: SGHTA, FQGTGA. The CDR3 nucleotides read TGTGCCAGCAGCCCTCCGGGACTGGCCTACAATGAGCAGTTCTTC. It yields the protein CASSPPGLAYNEQFF.

This chain links TRBV14 with TRBJ2-7; 11 bases align to TRBD1. Germline V CDR1 and CDR2: SGHDN, FVKESK. CDR3 length equals 15 residues. V lost 3 bases to trimming and J lost 3 bases; unmatched junction nucleotides: 4. CDR3 sequence: CASSQGTGGGYEQYF. The CDR3 region has the DNA TGTGCCAGCAGCCAGGGGACAGGGGGAGGCTACGAGCAGTACTTC.

V gene TRBV19 combines with J gene TRBJ2-1, with 10 nucleotides matching TRBD1. The CDR3 loop spans 14 amino acids. Germline assignment: CDR1 LNHDA and CDR2 SQIVND (reference sequence). J lost 7 bases, V lost 8 bases, and 8 bases had no gene match. In nucleotides, the CDR3 is TGTGCCAGTGGAGACAGGGGGCGCGGTAATGAGCAGTTCTTC. Residues: CASGDRGRGNEQFF.

This sequence joins TRBV9 and TRBJ2-7; TRBD1 is a possible D gene (6 bases). Germline CDR1 and CDR2: SGDLS and YYNGEE. This CDR3 spans 14 amino acids. Trimming took off 3 bases at V and 5 bases at J, with 15 bases between the two ends. The DNA for the CDR3 is TGTGCCAGCAGCGCCGGGCAGGGGTTCGACGAGCAGTACTTC. It yields the protein CASSAGQGFDEQYF. Using reference TRBV9 and TRBJ2-7 for the parts outside the CDR3, the full variable domain is DSGVTQTPKHLITATGQRVTLRCSPRSGDLSVYWYQQSLDQGLQFLIQYYNGEERAKGNILERFSAQQFPDLHSELNLSSLELGDSALYFCASSAGQGFDEQYFGPGTRLTVT.

This clone came up once. The chain uses TRBV27 and TRBJ2-3, with 9 bases identical to TRBD2. Germline CDR1 and CDR2: MNHEY and SMNVEV (reference sequence). Unmatched junction bases numbered 5, after V lost 4 bases and J lost 3 bases. CDR3 length: 15 residues. Written as DNA, the CDR3 is TGTGCCAGCAGTTCCGTAGCGGGAGTAACAGATACGCAGTATTTT. Its translation is CASSSVAGVTDTQYF.

The chain has TRBV5-1 and TRBJ2-1; 7 positions match TRBD2. V shed 5 bases, J shed 3 bases, and the junction held 2 bases outside the gene matches. This CDR3 comprises 13 residues. Germline V gene data show CDR1 as SGHRS and CDR2 as YFSETQ. The CDR3 DNA reads TGCGCCAGCAGGAGGGAGGGCTACAATGAGCAGTTCTTC. Its translation is CASRREGYNEQFF.

The J gene is TRBJ1-2, the V gene TRBV15, with D tentatively TRBD1 (6 bases). Trimming shortened V by 1 base and J by 7 bases, and 16 bases separated the two germline ends. The CDR3 consists of 15 residues. Germline V gives CDR1 LNHNV, CDR2 YYDKDF (reference sequence). CDR3 sequence (DNA): TGTGCCACCAGCAGAGCCCCTCTGGGACAAGCTGGCTACACCTTC. It encodes CATSRAPLGQAGYTF. Full variable domain (missing parts from reference TRBV15 and TRBJ1-2): DAMVIQNPRYQVTQFGKPVTLSCSQTLNHNVMYWYQQKSSQAPKLLFHYYDKDFNNEADTPDNFQSRRPNTSFCFLDIRSPGLGDTAMYLCATSRAPLGQAGYTFGSGTRLTVV.